A single TCR beta chain is shown here with its context. This sample was included in a study of identifying expanded T cells in peripheral blood. The method was immunoSEQ multiplex PCR; TCRdb's version includes in-frame clones alone and lacks a portion of them. Of about 82,000 clones listed, roughly 90% are singletons. V dropped 1 base and J dropped 0; count of bases not matched to a gene: 6. The CDR3 consists of 17 residues. CDR1 is LGHNA and CDR2 is YNFKEQ in the germline V gene. Material: blood. V gene TRBV4-2 combines with J gene TRBJ1-5, with 7 bases fitting TRBD1. The receptor comes from a person aged 18-70 years in good health. CDR3 sequence reads: CASSQANRGYSNQPQHF. The DNA of the CDR3 is TGTGCCAGCAGCCAAGCAAACAGGGGATATAGCAATCAGCCCCAGCATTTT.